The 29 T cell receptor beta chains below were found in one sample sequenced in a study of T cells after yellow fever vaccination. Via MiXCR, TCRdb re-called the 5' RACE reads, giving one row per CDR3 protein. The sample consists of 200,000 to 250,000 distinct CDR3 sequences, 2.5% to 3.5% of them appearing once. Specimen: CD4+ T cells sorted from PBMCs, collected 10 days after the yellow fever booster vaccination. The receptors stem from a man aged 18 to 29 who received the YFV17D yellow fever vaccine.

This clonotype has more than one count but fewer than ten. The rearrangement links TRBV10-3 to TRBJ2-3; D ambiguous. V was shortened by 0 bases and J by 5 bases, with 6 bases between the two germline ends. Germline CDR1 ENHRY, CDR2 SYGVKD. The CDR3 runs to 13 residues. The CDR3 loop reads CAISESGKDTQYF. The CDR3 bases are TGTGCCATCAGTGAGTCTGGGAAAGATACGCAGTATTTT.

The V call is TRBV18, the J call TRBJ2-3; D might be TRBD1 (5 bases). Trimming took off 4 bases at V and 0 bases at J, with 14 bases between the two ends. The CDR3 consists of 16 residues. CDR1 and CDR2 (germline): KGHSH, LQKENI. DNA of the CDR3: TGTGCCAGCTCACGACGCGCAGGGAAGAGCACAGATACGCAGTATTTT. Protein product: CASSRRAGKSTDTQYF. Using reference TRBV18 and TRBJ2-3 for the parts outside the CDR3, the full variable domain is NAGVMQNPRHLVRRRGQEARLRCSPMKGHSHVYWYRQLPEEGLKFMVYLQKENIIDESGMPKERFSAEFPKEGPSILRIQQVVRGDSAAYFCASSRRAGKSTDTQYFGPGTRLTVL.

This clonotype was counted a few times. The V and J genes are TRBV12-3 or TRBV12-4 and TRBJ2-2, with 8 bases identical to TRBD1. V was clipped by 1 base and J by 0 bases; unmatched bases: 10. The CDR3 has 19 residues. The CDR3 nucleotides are TGTGCCAGCAGTTTAGTTTTAGGCAGGGGGCAGGCGAACACCGGGGAGCTGTTTTTT. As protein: CASSLVLGRGQANTGELFF.

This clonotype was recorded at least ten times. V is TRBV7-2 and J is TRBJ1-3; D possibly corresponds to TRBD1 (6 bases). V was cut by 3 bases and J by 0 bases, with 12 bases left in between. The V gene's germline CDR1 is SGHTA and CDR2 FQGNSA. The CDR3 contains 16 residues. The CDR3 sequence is CASSFGTGSSGNTIYF. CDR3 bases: TGTGCCAGCAGCTTTGGAACAGGGAGCTCTGGAAACACCATATATTTT.

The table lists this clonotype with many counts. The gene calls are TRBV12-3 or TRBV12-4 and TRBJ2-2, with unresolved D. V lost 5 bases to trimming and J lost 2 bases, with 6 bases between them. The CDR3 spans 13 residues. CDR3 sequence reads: CASSPRNTGELFF. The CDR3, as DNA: TGTGCCAGCAGTCCTCGAAACACCGGGGAGCTGTTTTTT.

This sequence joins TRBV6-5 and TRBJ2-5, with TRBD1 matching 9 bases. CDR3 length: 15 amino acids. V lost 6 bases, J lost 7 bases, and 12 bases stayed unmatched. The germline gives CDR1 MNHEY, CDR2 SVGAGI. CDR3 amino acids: CASSPAGQGKWTQYF. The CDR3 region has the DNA TGTGCCAGCAGCCCAGCCGGACAGGGGAAGTGGACCCAGTACTTC.

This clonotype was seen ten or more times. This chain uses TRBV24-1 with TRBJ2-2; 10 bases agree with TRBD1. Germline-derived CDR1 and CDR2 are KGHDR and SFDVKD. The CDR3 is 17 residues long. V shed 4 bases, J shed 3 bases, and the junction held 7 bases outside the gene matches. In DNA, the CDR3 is TGTGCCACCAGTGACCCTACCGGGACAGGGGACACCGGGGAGCTGTTTTTT. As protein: CATSDPTGTGDTGELFF.

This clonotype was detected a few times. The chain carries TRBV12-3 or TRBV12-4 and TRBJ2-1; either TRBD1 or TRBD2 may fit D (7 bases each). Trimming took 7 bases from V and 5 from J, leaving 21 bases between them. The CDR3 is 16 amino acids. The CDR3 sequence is CASNQWEGATDNEQFF. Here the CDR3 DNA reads TGTGCCAGCAACCAGTGGGAGGGGGCGACGGACAATGAGCAGTTCTTC.

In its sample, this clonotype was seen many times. The CDR3 bases are TGTGCCAGCAGCTTTGACCGACAGGACGTGTATGGCTACACCTTC. This gives the protein CASSFDRQDVYGYTF. This chain joins TRBV7-2 and TRBJ1-2; maybe TRBD1 (6 bases). CDR1 and CDR2 (germline): SGHTA, FQGNSA. Trimming removed 3 bases at V and 5 bases at J, with 16 bases between. This CDR3 region has 15 residues.

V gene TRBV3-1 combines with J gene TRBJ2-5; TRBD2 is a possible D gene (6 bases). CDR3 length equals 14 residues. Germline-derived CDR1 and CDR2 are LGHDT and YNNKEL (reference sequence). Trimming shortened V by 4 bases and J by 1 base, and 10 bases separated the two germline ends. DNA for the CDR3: TGTGCCAGCAGCCTACTAGCCTCCCAAGAGACCCAGTACTTC. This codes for CASSLLASQETQYF.

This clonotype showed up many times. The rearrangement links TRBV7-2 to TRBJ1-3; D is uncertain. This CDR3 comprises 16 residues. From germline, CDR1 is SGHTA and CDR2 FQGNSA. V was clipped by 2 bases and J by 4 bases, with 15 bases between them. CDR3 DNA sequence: TGTGCCAGCAGCTTAACAAGTCGAGTGGGAGGAAACACCATATATTTT. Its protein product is CASSLTSRVGGNTIYF.

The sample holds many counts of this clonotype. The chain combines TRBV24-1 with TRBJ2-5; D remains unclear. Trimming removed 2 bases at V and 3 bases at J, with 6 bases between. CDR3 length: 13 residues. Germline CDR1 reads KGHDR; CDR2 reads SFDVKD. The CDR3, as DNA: TGTGCCACCAGTGATTCAAACGAAGAGACCCAGTACTTC. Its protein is CATSDSNEETQYF.

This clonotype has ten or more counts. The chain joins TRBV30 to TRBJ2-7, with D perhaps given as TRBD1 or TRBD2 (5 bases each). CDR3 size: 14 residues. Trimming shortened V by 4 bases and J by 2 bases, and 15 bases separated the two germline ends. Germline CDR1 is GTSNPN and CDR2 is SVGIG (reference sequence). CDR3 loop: CAWTSRDGTYEQYF. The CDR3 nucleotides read TGTGCCTGGACCTCCCGGGACGGGACCTACGAGCAGTACTTC.

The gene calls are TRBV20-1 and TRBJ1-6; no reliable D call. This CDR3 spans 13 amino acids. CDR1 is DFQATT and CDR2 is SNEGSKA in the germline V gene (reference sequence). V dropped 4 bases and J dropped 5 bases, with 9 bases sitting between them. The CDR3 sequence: CSANRGDNSPLHF. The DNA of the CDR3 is TGCAGTGCTAACCGGGGAGATAATTCACCCCTCCACTTT.

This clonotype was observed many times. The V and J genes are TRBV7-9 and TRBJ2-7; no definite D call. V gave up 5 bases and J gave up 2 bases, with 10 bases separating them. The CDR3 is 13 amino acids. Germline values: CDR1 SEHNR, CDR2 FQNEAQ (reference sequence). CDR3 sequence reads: CASSPEATYEQYV. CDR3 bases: TGTGCCAGCAGCCCCGAGGCCACCTACGAGCAGTACGTC.

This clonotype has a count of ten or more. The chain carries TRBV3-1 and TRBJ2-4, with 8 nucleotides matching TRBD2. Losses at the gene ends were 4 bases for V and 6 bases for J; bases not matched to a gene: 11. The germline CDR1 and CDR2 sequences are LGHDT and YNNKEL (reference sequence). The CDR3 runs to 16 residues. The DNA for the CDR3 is TGTGCCAGCAGCCTCCCGGGGGGGCCGGTGGGAAACATTCAGTACTTC. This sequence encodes CASSLPGGPVGNIQYF.

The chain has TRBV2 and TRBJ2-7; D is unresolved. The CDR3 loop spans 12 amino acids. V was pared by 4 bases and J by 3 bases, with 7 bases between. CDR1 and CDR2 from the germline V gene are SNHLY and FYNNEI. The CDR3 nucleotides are TGTGCCAGCAGTGCCTTCCGCTACGAGCAGTACGTC. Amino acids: CASSAFRYEQYV.

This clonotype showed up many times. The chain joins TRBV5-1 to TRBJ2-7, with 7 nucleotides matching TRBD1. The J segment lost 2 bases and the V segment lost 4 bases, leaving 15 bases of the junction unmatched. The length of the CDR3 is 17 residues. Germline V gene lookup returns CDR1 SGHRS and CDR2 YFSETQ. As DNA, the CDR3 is TGCGCCAGCAGCGTCTACCGGGACAGAGAAATTGCCTACGAGCAGTACTTC. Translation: CASSVYRDREIAYEQYF.

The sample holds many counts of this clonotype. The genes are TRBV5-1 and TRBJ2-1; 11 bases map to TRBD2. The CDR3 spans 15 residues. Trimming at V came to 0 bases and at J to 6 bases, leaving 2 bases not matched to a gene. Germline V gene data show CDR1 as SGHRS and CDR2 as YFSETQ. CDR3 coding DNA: TGCGCCAGCAGCTTGGGACTAGCGGGGATCAATGAGCAGTTCTTC. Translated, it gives CASSLGLAGINEQFF.

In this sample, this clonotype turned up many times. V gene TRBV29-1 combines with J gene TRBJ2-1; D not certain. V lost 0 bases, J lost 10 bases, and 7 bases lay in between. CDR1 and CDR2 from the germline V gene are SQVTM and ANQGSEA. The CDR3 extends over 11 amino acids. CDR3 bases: TGCAGCGTTGAAGATAAGAGAGAGCAGTTCTTC. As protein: CSVEDKREQFF.

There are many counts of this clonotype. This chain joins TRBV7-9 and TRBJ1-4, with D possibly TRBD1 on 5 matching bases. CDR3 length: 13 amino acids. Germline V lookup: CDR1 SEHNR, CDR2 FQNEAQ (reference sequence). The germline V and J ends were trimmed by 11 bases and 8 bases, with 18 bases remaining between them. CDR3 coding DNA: TGTGCCGGGGGGACCGTTCCTAGGGAAAAACTGTTTTTT. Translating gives CAGGTVPREKLFF.

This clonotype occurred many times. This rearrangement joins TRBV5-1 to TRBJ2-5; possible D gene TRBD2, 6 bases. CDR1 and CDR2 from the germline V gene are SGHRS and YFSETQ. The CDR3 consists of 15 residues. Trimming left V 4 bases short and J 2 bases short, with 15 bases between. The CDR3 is CASSGGRGRQETQYF. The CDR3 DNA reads TGCGCCAGCAGCGGAGGACGGGGGAGACAAGAGACCCAGTACTTC.

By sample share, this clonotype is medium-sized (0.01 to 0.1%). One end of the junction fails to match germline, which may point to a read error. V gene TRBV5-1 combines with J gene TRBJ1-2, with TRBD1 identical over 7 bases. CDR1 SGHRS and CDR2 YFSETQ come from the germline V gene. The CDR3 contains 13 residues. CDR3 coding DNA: TGTGCCAGCAGCCCTGGACAGGACTATGGCTACACCTTC. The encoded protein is CASSPGQDYGYTF.

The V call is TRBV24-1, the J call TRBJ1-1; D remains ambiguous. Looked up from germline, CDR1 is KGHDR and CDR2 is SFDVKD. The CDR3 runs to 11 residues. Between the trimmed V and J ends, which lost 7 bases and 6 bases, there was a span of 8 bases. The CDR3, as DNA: TGTGCCACCAGCTCGGGAGCTGAAGCTTTCTTT. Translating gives CATSSGAEAFF.

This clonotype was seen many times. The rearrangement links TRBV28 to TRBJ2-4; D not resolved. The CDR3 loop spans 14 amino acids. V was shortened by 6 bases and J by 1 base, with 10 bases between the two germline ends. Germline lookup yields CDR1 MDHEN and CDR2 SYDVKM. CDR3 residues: CASRNPGAKNIQYF. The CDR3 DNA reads TGTGCCAGCAGAAACCCGGGTGCCAAAAACATTCAGTACTTC.

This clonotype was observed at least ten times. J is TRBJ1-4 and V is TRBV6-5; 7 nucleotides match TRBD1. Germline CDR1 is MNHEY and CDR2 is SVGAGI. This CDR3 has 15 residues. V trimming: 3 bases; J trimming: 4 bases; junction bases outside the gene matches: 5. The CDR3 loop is CASSYGDRDNEKLFF. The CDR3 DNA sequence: TGTGCCAGCAGTTATGGAGACAGGGATAATGAAAAACTGTTTTTT.

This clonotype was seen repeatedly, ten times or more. The CDR3, as DNA: TGTGCCTCTAGGGGGGGACAGACTTCGAACACCGGGGAGCTGTTTTTT. As protein: CASRGGQTSNTGELFF. This chain joins TRBV28 and TRBJ2-2; D is possibly TRBD1 or TRBD2 (7 bases each). The length of the CDR3 is 16 residues. The germline V and J ends were trimmed by 11 bases and 0 bases, with 19 bases remaining between them. Germline V gene data show CDR1 as MDHEN and CDR2 as SYDVKM.

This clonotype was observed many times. CDR3 region: CASSTTGGEVYEQYF. CDR3 in DNA: TGTGCCAGCAGCACGACAGGGGGCGAGGTTTATGAGCAGTACTTC. The gene calls are TRBV7-9 and TRBJ2-7; the match to TRBD1 covers 10 bases. V lost 5 bases to trimming and J lost 7 bases; unmatched junction nucleotides: 11. Germline CDR1 and CDR2: SEHNR and FQNEAQ (reference sequence). The CDR3 is 15 residues long.

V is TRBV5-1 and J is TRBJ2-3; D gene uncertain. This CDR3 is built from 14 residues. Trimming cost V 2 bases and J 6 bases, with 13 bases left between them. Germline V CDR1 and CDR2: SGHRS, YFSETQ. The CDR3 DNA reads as TGCGCCAGCAGCTTTAGCCGAACCGAGGATACGCAGTATTTT. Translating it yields CASSFSRTEDTQYF.